What follows are 18 T cell receptor beta chains derived from one specimen sequenced in a study of human T cells and chemical hapten exposure. TCRdb redid the calling of the RACE reads with MiXCR, one entry per CDR3 protein. The sample yields around 85,000 distinct CDR3 sequences, 10% to 15% seen once. Time point: patch test 3, about 24 weeks after DPC sensitization. As to treatment: therapeutic diphenylcyclopropenone sensitization with weekly scalp DPC. This material consisted of whole blood, taken in connection with sensitization to the hapten diphenylcyclopropenone (DPC). These receptors all stem from a woman in her forties or fifties with alopecia areata. Some clones in this sample may be carry-over from other donors' samples.

Details on this clonotype: A much larger clone lies a single base off, so this may be a read error. The final CDR3 position lacks the conserved phenylalanine or tryptophan, pointing to a likely read error. This chain connects TRBV6-6 to TRBJ1-2; perhaps TRBD1 as D (5 bases). V shed 6 bases and J shed 0 bases, with 17 bases lying between them. The CDR3 extends over 16 amino acids. Germline V gene data show CDR1 as MNHNY and CDR2 as SVGAGI (reference sequence). The CDR3 sequence is CASRNWPGQANYGYTS. As DNA, the CDR3 is TGTGCCAGCAGGAATTGGCCGGGGCAGGCTAACTATGGCTACACCTCC.

This clonotype occurred many times. V and J are TRBV7-2 and TRBJ1-6; D remains unclear. The V end lost 5 bases, the J end lost 8 bases, and 13 bases lay between the germline ends. CDR3 length: 14 residues. Germline CDR1 reads SGHTA; CDR2 reads FQGNSA. The CDR3 DNA reads TGTGCCAGCAGCCCACCCCGATTTTATTCACCCCTCCACTTT. This sequence encodes CASSPPRFYSPLHF.

The J gene is TRBJ1-6, the V gene TRBV20-1; 9 bases are a match to TRBD1. This CDR3 comprises 14 residues. The J segment lost 8 bases and the V segment lost 1 base, leaving 3 bases of the junction unmatched. Germline values: CDR1 DFQATT, CDR2 SNEGSKA (reference sequence). This chain's CDR3 is CSARVGDRDSPLHF. CDR3 DNA: TGCAGTGCTAGAGTAGGGGACAGGGATTCACCCCTCCACTTT.

This clonotype has ten or more counts. The J gene is TRBJ2-7, the V gene TRBV28, with D perhaps matching TRBD1 or TRBD2 (5 bases each). The CDR3 is 15 residues long. Trimming removed 2 bases from V and 5 bases from J, with 16 bases in between. The V gene's germline CDR1 is MDHEN and CDR2 SYDVKM. CDR3: CASSLAWGRGDEQYF. The CDR3 bases are TGTGCCAGCAGTTTAGCGTGGGGGAGAGGTGACGAGCAGTACTTC.

This chain uses TRBV12-5 with TRBJ1-1; a weak D match, TRBD1 (5 bases). The germline V gene has CDR1 LGHNT and CDR2 FRNRAP. The CDR3 is 13 residues long. Trimming stripped 1 base from V and 7 bases from J, with 10 bases between. The DNA for the CDR3 is TGTGCTAGTGGTTTGGGGGACGGATTTGAAGCTTTCTTT. Its translation is CASGLGDGFEAFF.

This clonotype was detected ten times or more. The chain has TRBV19 and TRBJ1-2; D is ambiguous. CDR3 length: 13 residues. With 5 bases removed from V and 1 base from J, the gap between germline ends came to 8 bases. Germline CDR1 and CDR2: LNHDA and SQIVND (reference sequence). CDR3 amino acids: CASSEIINYGYTF. CDR3 DNA: TGTGCCAGTAGTGAGATTATTAACTATGGCTACACCTTC.

The table lists this clonotype with many counts. The rearrangement uses TRBV7-6 and TRBJ1-2, with 9 bases matching TRBD1. Trimming cost V 5 bases and J 8 bases; bases outside gene matches: 6. The CDR3 runs to 13 residues. Per germline, CDR1 SGHVS and CDR2 FNYEAQ. CDR3 region: CASSGQGQGGYTF. The CDR3 DNA reads TGTGCCAGCAGCGGACAGGGGCAAGGGGGCTACACCTTC.

The DNA for the CDR3 is TGTGCCAGCAGCTTACCGACTAGCGGGCGCAATGAGCAGTTCTTC. Translating gives CASSLPTSGRNEQFF. The chain links TRBV7-9 to TRBJ2-1, with 10 bases aligning to TRBD2. In germline, CDR1 is SEHNR, CDR2 FQNEAQ (reference sequence). The CDR3 length is 15 residues. J was trimmed by 6 bases and V by 2 bases; bases with no gene match: 4.

The sample holds many counts of this clonotype. The V gene is TRBV20-1, the J gene TRBJ2-6; D may match TRBD1 or TRBD2 (5 bases each). V was trimmed by 5 bases and J by 0 bases, leaving 23 bases between them. The CDR3 has 19 amino acids. The germline gives CDR1 DFQATT, CDR2 SNEGSKA (reference sequence). Here the CDR3 DNA reads TGCAGTGCTCCTGCATCTGGGGACCTCCCCCCCTCTGGGGCCAACGTCCTGACTTTC. This sequence encodes CSAPASGDLPPSGANVLTF.

The J gene is TRBJ2-7, the V gene TRBV7-9; 10 bases align to TRBD1. J was trimmed by 3 bases and V by 5 bases; bases with no gene match: 4. Looked up from germline, CDR1 is SEHNR and CDR2 is FQNEAQ (reference sequence). The CDR3 spans 14 residues. CDR3 nucleotides: TGTGCCAGCAGCGGTGGGACAGGGGTCTACGAGCAGTACTTC. Translation gives CASSGGTGVYEQYF.

This clonotype has a handful of counts. The rearrangement joins TRBV3-1 to TRBJ2-7; D unresolved. Deletions cut 2 bases from V and 6 bases from J, with 11 bases between. CDR1 is LGHDT, CDR2 YNNKEL, per germline (reference sequence). The CDR3 has 13 residues. CDR3 amino acids: CASSQSLIGEQYF. The CDR3 coding sequence is TGTGCCAGCAGCCAATCACTTATCGGCGAGCAGTACTTC.

This clonotype has at least ten counts. The chain carries TRBV7-8 and TRBJ1-4; 7 bases align to TRBD1. V lost 5 bases, J lost 11 bases, and 11 bases stayed unmatched. Germline CDR1 and CDR2: SGHVS and FQNEAQ. This CDR3 has 14 amino acids. CDR3 region: CASSTQAGQEKLFF. In DNA form, the CDR3 reads TGTGCCAGCAGCACCCAAGCCGGACAGGAGAAACTGTTTTTT.

CDR3 sequence reads: CASSSASGSLPPDNEQFF. The CDR3 DNA is TGTGCCAGCAGTTCCGCTAGCGGGAGTTTGCCCCCCGACAATGAGCAGTTCTTC. The rearrangement uses TRBV6-2 or TRBV6-3 and TRBJ2-1; 10 positions agree with TRBD2. Losses at the gene ends were 4 bases for V and 5 bases for J; bases not matched to a gene: 14. Germline-derived CDR1 and CDR2 are MNHEY and SVGEGT. The CDR3 consists of 18 residues.

This clonotype has a count of ten or more. The chain has TRBV4-2 and TRBJ2-1, with 8 bases that match TRBD2. CDR3 size: 18 residues. The ends lost 0 bases at V and 0 bases at J; junction bases unmatched: 7. CDR1 and CDR2 from the germline V gene are LGHNA and YNFKEQ. This CDR3 is CASSQEVSGASSYNEQFF. The CDR3 DNA follows: TGTGCCAGCAGCCAAGAGGTTAGCGGGGCGAGCTCCTACAATGAGCAGTTCTTC.

V is TRBV20-1 and J is TRBJ2-1; the D is unclear. This CDR3 spans 14 amino acids. The V gene's germline CDR1 is DFQATT and CDR2 SNEGSKA (reference sequence). V was clipped by 6 bases and J by 4 bases, with 16 bases between them. The CDR3 reads CSASTPPKYNEQFF. The CDR3 DNA reads TGCAGTGCGTCCACCCCGCCGAAATACAATGAGCAGTTCTTC.

In this sample, this clonotype turned up a few times. The J gene is TRBJ2-2, the V gene TRBV9; perhaps TRBD2 as D (6 bases). The ends were cut back, 0 bases at V and 0 bases at J, with 15 bases in the middle. Germline assignment: CDR1 SGDLS and CDR2 YYNGEE. This CDR3 region has 18 residues. The CDR3 nucleotides read TGTGCCAGCAGCGTAGAGGAGCGGAGGGTCTCGAACACCGGGGAGCTGTTTTTT. Residues: CASSVEERRVSNTGELFF.

This clonotype was recorded a few times. The chain joins TRBV20-1 to TRBJ2-1; 10 nucleotides line up with TRBD2. The CDR3 runs 15 residues. CDR1 is DFQATT and CDR2 is SNEGSKA in the germline V gene (reference sequence). After removal of 3 bases from V and 5 bases from J, the junction contained 7 bases not matched to a gene. CDR3 nucleotides: TGCAGTGCTAGGTGGGGGACTAGCGATCACAATGAGCAGTTCTTC. Translating gives CSARWGTSDHNEQFF.

This clonotype has just a few counts. V is TRBV29-1 and J is TRBJ1-1; D gene uncertain. Germline V gene data show CDR1 as SQVTM and CDR2 as ANQGSEA. Trimming shortened V by 4 bases and J by 5 bases, and 14 bases separated the two germline ends. The CDR3 has 13 amino acids. The CDR3 DNA reads as TGCAGCGTTGTCAATACAGCGGCTACTGAAGCTTTCTTT. Protein: CSVVNTAATEAFF.